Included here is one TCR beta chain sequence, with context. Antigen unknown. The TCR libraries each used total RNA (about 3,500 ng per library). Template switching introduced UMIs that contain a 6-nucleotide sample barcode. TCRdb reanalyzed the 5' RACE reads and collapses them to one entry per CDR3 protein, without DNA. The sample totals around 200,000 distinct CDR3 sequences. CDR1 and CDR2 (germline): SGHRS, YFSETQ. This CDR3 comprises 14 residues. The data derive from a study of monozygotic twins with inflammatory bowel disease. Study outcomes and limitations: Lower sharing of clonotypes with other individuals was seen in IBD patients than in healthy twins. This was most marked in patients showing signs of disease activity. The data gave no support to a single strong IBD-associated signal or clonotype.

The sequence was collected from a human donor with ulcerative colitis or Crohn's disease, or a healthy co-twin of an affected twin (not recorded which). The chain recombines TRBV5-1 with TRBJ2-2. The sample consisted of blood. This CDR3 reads CASATQGNTGELFF.